Each of the 32 T cell receptor beta chains below was sequenced from the same sample in a study of cytomegalovirus exposure and HLA in healthy donors. Primers: 60 Vbeta forward and 13 Jbeta reverse. Clones were read by immunoSEQ multiplex PCR, and TCRdb kept only the in-frame ones, dropping some. The table shows about 120,000 clones, with around 10% occurring only once. Sequenced sample: PBMCs. These TCRs come from a man aged 25-45 years in good health and CMV-seronegative.

The DNA of the CDR3 is TGTGCCAGTAGTATAGGTGGAGGGGAGCAGTACTTC. Protein sequence: CASSIGGGEQYF. V is TRBV19 and J is TRBJ2-7; D perhaps matches TRBD2 (6 bases). V lost 1 base and J lost 7, with 8 bases in between. This CDR3 has 12 amino acids. Per germline, CDR1 LNHDA and CDR2 SQIVND (reference sequence). The full variable domain, completed using reference TRBV19 and TRBJ2-7, is DGGITQSPKYLFRKEGQNVTLSCEQNLNHDAMYWYRQDPGQGLRLIYYSQIVNDFQKGDIAEGYSVSREKKESFPLTVTSAQKNPTAFYLCASSIGGGEQYFGPGTRLTVT.

This clone was picked up a small number of times. V usage is TRBV6-5 and J usage is TRBJ1-2; TRBD1 matches at 12 bases. This CDR3 is built from 16 residues. V dropped 4 bases and J dropped 4; count of bases not matched to a gene: 7. Germline-derived CDR1 and CDR2 are MNHEY and SVGAGI. CDR3 DNA sequence: TGTGCCAGCAGTTCCGGGACAGGGGGCGATGGCTATGGCTACACCTTC. This codes for CASSSGTGGDGYGYTF.

This clone was seen only a few times. The rearrangement links TRBV5-5 to TRBJ2-7, with 14 bases fitting TRBD2. In germline, CDR1 is SGHKS, CDR2 YYEKEE (reference sequence). The CDR3 has 16 amino acids. V lost 1 base, J lost 3 bases, and 3 bases stayed unmatched. The CDR3 loop is CASSLSGTSGSYEQYF. As DNA, the CDR3 is TGTGCCAGCAGCTTGTCAGGGACTAGCGGGAGCTACGAGCAGTACTTC.

V and J are TRBV11-3 and TRBJ1-1; TRBD1 matches 9 bases. Trimming at V came to 5 bases and at J to 5 bases, leaving 9 bases not matched to a gene. Germline CDR1 and CDR2: SGHNT and YENEEA. This CDR3 has 15 residues. In DNA form, the CDR3 reads TGTGCCAGCAGCCCTGACAGGGGGATTGTAACTGAAGCTTTCTTT. Translation gives CASSPDRGIVTEAFF. Filled out from reference TRBV11-3 and TRBJ1-1, the complete variable domain reads EAGVVQSPRYKIIEKKQPVAFWCNPISGHNTLYWYLQNLGQGPELLIRYENEEAVDDSQLPKDRFSAERLKGVDSTLKIQPAELGDSAVYLCASSPDRGIVTEAFFGQGTRLTVV.

This clone turned up a few times. V is TRBV9 and J is TRBJ2-2; a weak D match, TRBD1 (5 bases). The CDR3 has 15 amino acids. Germline V CDR1 and CDR2: SGDLS, YYNGEE. V dropped 2 bases and J dropped 4 bases, with 12 bases sitting between them. In DNA, the CDR3 is TGTGCCAGCAGCGTTCTGGGGCAAGCCACCGGGGAGCTGTTTTTT. It is translated as CASSVLGQATGELFF.

This CDR3 reads CASSMLAGAVYEQFF. Here the CDR3 DNA reads TGTGCCAGCAGCATGTTAGCGGGAGCGGTGTATGAGCAGTTCTTC. The rearrangement joins TRBV7-9 to TRBJ2-1; the match to TRBD2 covers 9 bases. The CDR3 has 15 amino acids. Germline CDR1 is SEHNR and CDR2 is FQNEAQ (reference sequence). V shed 5 bases, J shed 8 bases, and the junction held 10 bases outside the gene matches.

This sequence joins TRBV18 and TRBJ2-7; a possible D gene is TRBD2 (5 bases). The V end lost 0 bases, the J end lost 0 bases, and 9 bases lay between the germline ends. Per germline, CDR1 KGHSH and CDR2 LQKENI. The CDR3 sequence is 15 residues long. The CDR3 is CASSPPGVLSYEQYF. DNA for the CDR3: TGTGCCAGCTCACCACCGGGAGTGCTCTCCTACGAGCAGTACTTC. Full variable domain (outside the CDR3, taken from reference TRBV18 and TRBJ2-7): NAGVMQNPRHLVRRRGQEARLRCSPMKGHSHVYWYRQLPEEGLKFMVYLQKENIIDESGMPKERFSAEFPKEGPSILRIQQVVRGDSAAYFCASSPPGVLSYEQYFGPGTRLTVT.

Details on this clone: The sample has other DNA sequences that encode this CDR3 too. V and J are TRBV7-3 and TRBJ2-1, with 15 bases aligning to TRBD2. Germline CDR1 SGHTA, CDR2 FQGTGA. This CDR3 region has 15 residues. Trimming took 2 bases from V and 7 from J; bases not matched to a gene: 0. The CDR3: CASSLGLAGGNEQFF. The CDR3 DNA reads TGTGCCAGCAGCTTAGGACTAGCGGGAGGGAATGAGCAGTTCTTC. The entire variable domain, with the rest obtained from reference TRBV7-3 and TRBJ2-1, is as follows: GAGVSQTPSNKVTEKGKYVELRCDPISGHTALYWYRQSLGQGPEFLIYFQGTGAADDSGLPNDRFFAVRPEGSVSTLKIQRTERGDSAVYLCASSLGLAGGNEQFFGPGTRLTVL.

The V and J genes are TRBV11-2 and TRBJ1-1; D call uncertain. Germline V CDR1 and CDR2: SGHAT, FQNNGV. The V end was cut by 5 bases, the J end by 6 bases, with 13 bases between. There are 13 residues in the CDR3. The CDR3 spells CASSAIRFAEAFF. CDR3 nucleotides: TGTGCCAGCAGCGCCATCAGGTTCGCTGAAGCTTTCTTT.

This clone was seen only a few times. V gene TRBV28 combines with J gene TRBJ2-7; D perhaps matches TRBD1 (5 bases). Trimming left V 3 bases short and J 2 bases short, with 8 bases between. This CDR3 is 13 amino acids long. From germline, CDR1 is MDHEN and CDR2 SYDVKM. The CDR3, as DNA: TGTGCCAGCAGTTTCCCGACAGCCTACGAGCAGTACTTC. The encoded protein is CASSFPTAYEQYF.

The V and J genes are TRBV6-5 and TRBJ2-6; D unresolved. CDR1 and CDR2 from the germline V gene are MNHEY and SVGAGI. Trimming stripped 6 bases from V and 2 bases from J, with 5 bases between. The CDR3 covers 13 residues. CDR3 sequence (DNA): TGTGCCAGCAGGGTAGCTGGGGCCAACGTCCTGACTTTC. This sequence encodes CASRVAGANVLTF.

The chain carries TRBV10-2 and TRBJ2-3, with 9 nucleotides matching TRBD1. The CDR3 loop spans 14 amino acids. Germline CDR1 reads WSHSY; CDR2 reads SAAADI. Trimming took 5 bases from V and 4 from J; bases not matched to a gene: 4. CDR3 in DNA: TGCGCCAGCAGTCCGGACAGGGGCTCAGATACGCAGTATTTT. Encoded protein: CASSPDRGSDTQYF.

This clone was seen a few times. The gene calls are TRBV6-1 and TRBJ2-7, with a tentative D call TRBD1 (6 bases). Trimming cost V 3 bases and J 2 bases, with 14 bases left between them. This CDR3 contains 15 residues. Per the germline V gene, CDR1 is MNHNS and CDR2 is SASEGT. The CDR3 reads CASSDRQGTTYEQYF. CDR3 sequence (DNA): TGTGCCAGCAGTGATCGGCAGGGGACGACCTACGAGCAGTACTTC.

The rearrangement joins TRBV5-1 to TRBJ2-5, with D maybe TRBD2 (5 bases). V dropped 3 bases and J dropped 7 bases, with 25 bases sitting between them. The CDR3 extends over 17 amino acids. Looked up from germline, CDR1 is SGHRS and CDR2 is YFSETQ. CDR3 loop: CASSSSLARDSRGTQYF. In DNA form, the CDR3 reads TGCGCCAGCAGCTCCTCACTGGCGCGCGACTCCCGGGGGACCCAGTACTTC.

The rearrangement links TRBV7-9 to TRBJ1-4; 8 bases are a match to TRBD1. Germline lookup yields CDR1 SEHNR and CDR2 FQNEAQ (reference sequence). The length of the CDR3 is 14 residues. Trimming took 6 bases from V and 8 from J; bases not matched to a gene: 8. This CDR3 is CASSDRGDWEKLFF. The DNA of the CDR3 is TGTGCCAGCAGTGACAGGGGCGATTGGGAAAAACTGTTTTTT.

This clone was seen a single time. The CDR3 does not end in the conserved phenylalanine or tryptophan, so this is likely a read error. This rearrangement joins TRBV19 to TRBJ2-7; 10 bases fit TRBD2. This CDR3 is built from 18 residues. The germline V gene encodes CDR1 LNHDA and CDR2 SQIVND (reference sequence). V shed 3 bases, J shed 0 bases, and the junction held 11 bases outside the gene matches. CDR3 bases: TGTGCCAGTAGTATCCTAGCGGGAGTATCCAGCGGCTCCTACGAGCAGTACCTC. This translates into CASSILAGVSSGSYEQYL.

This clone was seen only a few times. The V and J genes are TRBV6-5 and TRBJ2-1; D call uncertain. The germline V gene has CDR1 MNHEY and CDR2 SVGAGI. The CDR3 length is 12 residues. The V and J ends lost 6 bases and 7 bases respectively, with 10 bases between them. The CDR3 spells CASSRKQNEQFF. The CDR3, as DNA: TGTGCCAGCAGCCGAAAGCAAAATGAGCAGTTCTTC.

This clone was observed a handful of times. V gene TRBV19 combines with J gene TRBJ1-1; D remains ambiguous. V was pared by 5 bases and J by 2 bases, with 12 bases between. Germline CDR1 reads LNHDA; CDR2 reads SQIVND (reference sequence). CDR3 size: 14 residues. CDR3 DNA: TGTGCCAGTAGTCCCCAGGCAGCTAACACTGAAGCTTTCTTT. Amino acid sequence: CASSPQAANTEAFF.

This clone was seen a few times. The chain has TRBV5-1 and TRBJ1-5, with D hard to call. V lost 6 bases, J lost 9 bases, and 16 bases lay in between. Germline V gene lookup returns CDR1 SGHRS and CDR2 YFSETQ. CDR3 length: 13 amino acids. The CDR3 coding sequence is TGCGCCAGCAAGGAGGTTTACCCCCGGCCCCAGCATTTT. This encodes CASKEVYPRPQHF. Full variable domain (missing parts from reference TRBV5-1 and TRBJ1-5): KAGVTQTPRYLIKTRGQQVTLSCSPISGHRSVSWYQQTPGQGLQFLFEYFSETQRNKGNFPGRFSGRQFSNSRSEMNVSTLELGDSALYLCASKEVYPRPQHFGDGTRLSIL.

The chain combines TRBV28 with TRBJ1-4; 12 bases align to TRBD1. The CDR3 sequence is 18 residues long. In germline, CDR1 is MDHEN, CDR2 SYDVKM. J was trimmed by 0 bases and V by 8 bases; bases with no gene match: 10. This CDR3 is CASSPPGQGAATNEKLFF. The CDR3, as DNA: TGTGCCAGCTCCCCTCCGGGACAGGGGGCGGCAACTAATGAAAAACTGTTTTTT.

The chain employs TRBV10-3 and TRBJ1-1; D is perhaps TRBD1 (5 bases). The CDR3 has 15 residues. Germline-derived CDR1 and CDR2 are ENHRY and SYGVKD. Trimming pared 3 bases from V and 1 base from J, leaving 12 bases between. In nucleotides, the CDR3 is TGTGCCATCAGTGATGACTGGCAGGGGAACACTGAAGCTTTCTTT. Amino acid sequence: CAISDDWQGNTEAFF.

V usage is TRBV19 and J usage is TRBJ1-1; TRBD1 matches at 8 bases. The V segment lost 5 bases and the J segment 4 bases; nucleotides outside the gene matches: 12. Germline V CDR1 and CDR2: LNHDA, SQIVND (reference sequence). This CDR3 is 16 amino acids long. DNA for the CDR3: TGTGCCAGTAGTGCCATTATAATGGACAGGGTCACTGAAGCTTTCTTT. Translation gives CASSAIIMDRVTEAFF.

A few counts support this clone. The chain recombines TRBV5-1 with TRBJ2-1; D is undetermined. The CDR3 has 17 amino acids. Germline V gives CDR1 SGHRS, CDR2 YFSETQ. The ends were cut back, 0 bases at V and 10 bases at J, with 23 bases in the middle. CDR3 protein: CASSLGEAPRSLPEQFF. The CDR3 nucleotides read TGCGCCAGCAGCTTGGGCGAAGCCCCCCGCTCGCTTCCCGAGCAGTTCTTC.

The gene calls are TRBV5-4 and TRBJ1-1; 12 nucleotides agree with TRBD1. CDR1 and CDR2 (germline): SGHNT, YYREEE (reference sequence). The V gene end was trimmed by 4 bases and the J gene end by 5 bases; junction bases not matched to a gene: 6. There are 15 residues in the CDR3. CDR3 region: CASSRGQGAFTEAFF. Written as DNA, the CDR3 is TGTGCCAGCAGCCGGGGACAGGGGGCATTTACTGAAGCTTTCTTT.

The rearrangement uses TRBV4-1 and TRBJ2-5, with 7 bases matching TRBD1. Near its end, the DNA agrees better with TRBJ2-7, so the J call may be wrong. This CDR3 comprises 14 residues. Germline V gives CDR1 MGHRA, CDR2 YSYEKL. The CDR3 nucleotides are TGCGCCAGCAGCCGGGGACAGCAGTCCTACGAGCAGTACTTC. It codes for CASSRGQQSYEQYF.

The V call is TRBV6-5, the J call TRBJ2-5, with a weak D call TRBD2 (5 bases). The J call could be wrong; TRBJ2-7 is a better fit for the DNA end. The CDR3 totals 16 residues. Per the germline V gene, CDR1 is MNHEY and CDR2 is SVGAGI. The CDR3 region is CASSYSGSSAEYEQYF. For the CDR3, the DNA is TGTGCCAGCAGTTACTCGGGGAGCTCGGCAGAGTACGAGCAGTACTTC.

The V and J genes are TRBV6-1 and TRBJ1-1; D is unclear. The CDR3 has 12 residues. Germline assignment: CDR1 MNHNS and CDR2 SASEGT. The V and J ends lost 3 bases and 11 bases respectively, with 13 bases between them. CDR3 sequence (DNA): TGTGCCAGCAGTGACCCCCTCCAGTGGGCTTTCTTT. Protein: CASSDPLQWAFF.

This clone was counted a few times. The chain carries TRBV18 and TRBJ2-7; tentatively, D is TRBD1 (6 bases). CDR3 length: 12 residues. CDR1 KGHSH and CDR2 LQKENI come from the germline V gene. Trimming pared 4 bases from V and 6 bases from J, leaving 10 bases between. CDR3: CASSLTGSEQYF. The CDR3 DNA follows: TGTGCCAGCTCACTGACAGGATCCGAGCAGTACTTC.

Only a few counts were recorded for this clone. The identical CDR3 is also encoded by other nucleotide sequences in the sample. V gene TRBV28 combines with J gene TRBJ1-1, with D hard to call. Trimming shortened V by 3 bases and J by 0 bases, and 2 bases separated the two germline ends. The CDR3 contains 12 residues. Germline V gives CDR1 MDHEN, CDR2 SYDVKM. CDR3 nucleotides: TGTGCCAGCAGTTTTATGAACACTGAAGCTTTCTTT. Translation gives CASSFMNTEAFF.

This clone was recorded a few times. This chain links TRBV6-1 with TRBJ2-7; 8 bases agree with TRBD2. CDR1 and CDR2 (germline): MNHNS, SASEGT. This CDR3 is built from 16 residues. After removal of 2 bases from V and 4 bases from J, the junction contained 10 bases not matched to a gene. CDR3 DNA: TGTGCCAGCAGTGAAATGAGAAGCGGGAGACAATACGAGCAGTACTTC. Translating it yields CASSEMRSGRQYEQYF.

The chain uses TRBV5-6 and TRBJ2-7; D might be TRBD1 (6 bases). Germline CDR1 reads SGHDT; CDR2 reads YYEEEE. This CDR3 comprises 14 residues. Deletions cut 5 bases from V and 3 bases from J, with 15 bases between. The CDR3 sequence is CASRLKGGSYEQYF. In nucleotides, the CDR3 is TGTGCCAGCAGGCTAAAAGGGGGTAGCTACGAGCAGTACTTC.

With regard to this clone: The sample has other DNA sequences that encode this CDR3 too. The V call is TRBV2, the J call TRBJ2-7; D perhaps matches TRBD1 (7 bases). The CDR3 covers 12 residues. The germline CDR1 and CDR2 sequences are SNHLY and FYNNEI. V was clipped by 5 bases and J by 13 bases, with 18 bases between them. The CDR3 here is CASSPGGTVPYF. The CDR3 region has the DNA TGTGCCAGCAGTCCCGGCGGGACAGTCCCATACTTC.